The 30 T cell receptor beta chains given below trace back to one sample, sequenced in a study of blood T cell repertoires in COVID-19. The table came from immunoSEQ multiplex PCR; TCRdb's copy has only in-frame clones and leaves some out. The data show more than 100,000 clones, 70% to 90% seen once. The sample taken for sequencing was peripheral blood. Receptors originate from a man aged 50-60 years in a cohort sampled during active COVID-19.

The V call is TRBV5-6, the J call TRBJ1-4; TRBD1 matches 7 bases. CDR3 length: 17 residues. Per germline, CDR1 SGHDT and CDR2 YYEEEE. J lost 3 bases, V lost 3 bases, and 11 bases had no gene match. The CDR3 here is CASSSTGRLSANEKLFF. The CDR3 DNA is TGTGCCAGCAGCTCGACAGGGAGGTTGTCGGCTAATGAAAAACTGTTTTTT.

The V call is TRBV19, the J call TRBJ1-5; D might be TRBD1 (5 bases). CDR1 is LNHDA and CDR2 is SQIVND in the germline V gene (reference sequence). Trimming left V 5 bases short and J 0 bases short, with 14 bases between. This CDR3 contains 16 residues. CDR3 sequence (DNA): TGTGCCAGTAGTTCAAGACAGTTAGATAGCAATCAGCCCCAGCATTTT. This translates into CASSSRQLDSNQPQHF.

The V call is TRBV3-1 (or the pseudogene TRBV3-2), the J call TRBJ2-5; TRBD2 matches at 12 bases. This CDR3 has 16 residues. Germline assignment: CDR1 LGHDT and CDR2 YNNKEL (reference sequence). V shed 4 bases and J 5 bases; nucleotides not matched to a gene: 8. CDR3 in DNA: TGTGCCAGCAGCCTAAACCCTAGCGGGGGGGAGGAGACCCAGTACTTC. Amino acid sequence: CASSLNPSGGEETQYF.

The V and J genes are TRBV7-9 and TRBJ1-6; no definite D call. There are 12 residues in the CDR3. Germline V lookup: CDR1 SEHNR, CDR2 FQNEAQ (reference sequence). Deletions cut 6 bases from V and 6 bases from J, with 6 bases between. The chain's CDR3 is CASREGNSPLHF. The CDR3 DNA reads as TGTGCCAGCAGGGAGGGTAATTCACCCCTCCACTTT.

V gene TRBV14 combines with J gene TRBJ1-4; D remains unclear. CDR1 is SGHDN, CDR2 FVKESK, per germline. Trimming shortened V by 0 bases and J by 3 bases, and 11 bases separated the two germline ends. CDR3 length: 16 amino acids. The CDR3 sequence is CASSQDLPGANEKLFF. As DNA, the CDR3 is TGTGCCAGCAGCCAAGATCTCCCGGGAGCTAATGAAAAACTGTTTTTT.

DNA of the CDR3: TGTGCCAGCAGTGATCCGGGTGCGGGCACAGATACGCAGTATTTT. Its protein product is CASSDPGAGTDTQYF. The chain recombines TRBV2 with TRBJ2-3, with unresolved D. Trimming shortened V by 3 bases and J by 1 base, and 11 bases separated the two germline ends. The CDR3 is 15 residues long. Germline V gene sequence: CDR1 SNHLY, CDR2 FYNNEI.

The genes are TRBV27 and TRBJ1-6; the D is unclear. There are 13 residues in the CDR3. The V gene lost 1 base and the J gene lost 10 bases, with 8 bases spanning the gap. CDR1 is MNHEY, CDR2 SMNVEV, per germline (reference sequence). DNA of the CDR3: TGTGCCAGCAGTTTATATAGAGAATCACCCCTCCACTTT. It translates to CASSLYRESPLHF.

The rearrangement uses TRBV16 and TRBJ2-4; 7 positions agree with TRBD2. There are 16 residues in the CDR3. V shed 4 bases, J shed 0 bases, and the junction held 6 bases outside the gene matches. The germline V gene encodes CDR1 KGHSY and CDR2 FQNENV. CDR3 sequence (DNA): TGTGCCAGCAGCCCCGGTCCGGGGGGAGCCAAAAACATTCAGTACTTC. Translating it yields CASSPGPGGAKNIQYF.

This chain connects TRBV29-1 to TRBJ2-5, with 7 bases identical to TRBD1. CDR1 and CDR2 from the germline V gene are SQVTM and ANQGSEA. The CDR3 is made up of 13 amino acids. V shed 7 bases and J 4 bases; nucleotides not matched to a gene: 9. CDR3 in amino acids: CSALPGGGETQYF. The DNA of the CDR3 is TGCAGCGCACTCCCAGGGGGTGGAGAGACCCAGTACTTC.

This chain uses TRBV9 with TRBJ2-3, with D tentatively TRBD2 (5 bases). The V end was cut by 4 bases, the J end by 2 bases, with 14 bases between. The CDR3 consists of 15 residues. The V gene's germline CDR1 is SGDLS and CDR2 YYNGEE. The CDR3 here is CASSPLRTSTDTQYF. The CDR3 DNA follows: TGTGCCAGCAGCCCACTTCGGACTTCCACAGATACGCAGTATTTT. Filled out from reference TRBV9 and TRBJ2-3, the complete variable domain reads DSGVTQTPKHLITATGQRVTLRCSPRSGDLSVYWYQQSLDQGLQFLIQYYNGEERAKGNILERFSAQQFPDLHSELNLSSLELGDSALYFCASSPLRTSTDTQYFGPGTRLTVL.

The genes are TRBV3-1 (or the pseudogene TRBV3-2) and TRBJ1-4; D not certain. The CDR3 contains 13 residues. Trimming took 3 bases from V and 8 from J, leaving 10 bases between them. Germline V gene data show CDR1 as LGHDT and CDR2 as YNNKEL (reference sequence). This CDR3 reads CASSHRGKEKLFF. In DNA form, the CDR3 reads TGTGCCAGCAGCCATCGGGGTAAGGAAAAACTGTTTTTT.

This clone was detected only once. This sequence joins TRBV6-2 or TRBV6-3 and TRBJ2-7; perhaps TRBD1 as D (6 bases). Trimming took off 6 bases at V and 5 bases at J, with 11 bases between the two ends. The CDR3 extends over 12 amino acids. Germline-derived CDR1 and CDR2 are MNHEY and SVGEGT. CDR3 sequence: CASSRGRHEQYV. The DNA for the CDR3 is TGTGCCAGCAGCAGGGGTCGGCACGAGCAGTACGTC.

The V call is TRBV21-1, the J call TRBJ1-4; the tabulated D call, TRBD1, remains unverified against the DNA. TRBV21-1 is listed as a pseudogene. This CDR3 region has 15 residues. CDR3 sequence: CASKSNGHWGEKLFF. The CDR3 DNA reads as TGTGCCAGCAAAAGCAATGGACACTGGGGTGAAAAACTGTTTTTT.

The chain employs TRBV6-6 and TRBJ1-4; D gene uncertain. Germline CDR1 reads MNHNY; CDR2 reads SVGAGI (reference sequence). Between the trimmed V and J ends, which lost 6 bases and 0 bases, there was a span of 8 bases. CDR3 length equals 14 residues. The CDR3 sequence: CASRRNPTNEKLFF. As DNA, the CDR3 is TGTGCCAGCAGGAGAAACCCAACTAATGAAAAACTGTTTTTT.

The CDR3 DNA reads TGTGCCAGCAGCTCAGGACAGGAACCCTCCTACGAGCAGTACTTC. Translating gives CASSSGQEPSYEQYF. The rearrangement links TRBV7-8 to TRBJ2-7, with 7 bases lining up with TRBD1. Germline assignment: CDR1 SGHVS and CDR2 FQNEAQ. The CDR3 contains 15 residues. The V segment lost 4 bases and the J segment 0 bases; nucleotides outside the gene matches: 6.

The chain combines TRBV19 with TRBJ2-1; D unresolved. The germline V gene encodes CDR1 LNHDA and CDR2 SQIVND (reference sequence). V lost 8 bases and J lost 7, with 15 bases in between. The CDR3 is made up of 13 amino acids. Written as DNA, the CDR3 is TGTGCCAGTCGGCGGAACGTTTGGAATGAGCAGTTCTTC. This encodes CASRRNVWNEQFF.

The chain has TRBV6-1 and TRBJ1-6; 8 bases fit TRBD1. The CDR3 runs to 17 residues. CDR1 and CDR2 (germline): MNHNS, SASEGT. Losses at the gene ends were 4 bases for V and 1 base for J; bases not matched to a gene: 6. The CDR3 DNA is TGTGCCAGCAGTGGCGGACAGGGTGAGTCCTATAATTCACCCCTCCACTTT. Amino acid sequence: CASSGGQGESYNSPLHF.

The chain combines TRBV10-3 with TRBJ2-3; 11 bases are a match to TRBD2. This CDR3 comprises 16 residues. Losses at the gene ends were 6 bases for V and 2 bases for J; bases not matched to a gene: 7. From germline, CDR1 is ENHRY and CDR2 SYGVKD. The CDR3 loop reads CAISPLAGGLTDTQYF. CDR3 bases: TGTGCCATCAGCCCCCTAGCGGGGGGCCTCACAGATACGCAGTATTTT.

The chain couples TRBV6-1 to TRBJ2-7; TRBD2 might be the D (6 bases). The CDR3 is 12 residues long. The V gene lost 7 bases and the J gene lost 2 bases, with 9 bases spanning the gap. Germline loops: CDR1 MNHNS, CDR2 SASEGT. The CDR3 region is CASIGGAYEQYF. For the CDR3, the DNA is TGTGCCAGCATAGGAGGGGCCTACGAGCAGTACTTC.

The CDR3 DNA sequence: TGCGCCAGCAGGTACCGGGACACCTACAATGAGCAGTTCTTC. The encoded protein is CASRYRDTYNEQFF. The rearrangement links TRBV5-1 to TRBJ2-1; tentative D call: TRBD1 (6 bases). The CDR3 has 14 amino acids. Germline CDR1 is SGHRS and CDR2 is YFSETQ. V was cut by 5 bases and J by 2 bases, with 11 bases left in between.

This clone was seen a single time. The chain is built from TRBV6-2 or TRBV6-3 and TRBJ2-1, with 8 bases identical to TRBD2. The CDR3 has 15 residues. The V gene's germline CDR1 is MNHEY and CDR2 SVGEGT. The V and J ends lost 2 bases and 9 bases, in that order; junction bases with no gene match: 9. In DNA form, the CDR3 reads TGTGCCAGCAGTTACCGGACGGGGGGGCCGGGTGAGCAGTTCTTC. Protein product: CASSYRTGGPGEQFF.

With respect to this clone: Other DNA sequences in this specimen translate into the identical CDR3. V and J are TRBV7-9 and TRBJ2-3; possible D gene TRBD2, 7 bases. The CDR3 spans 16 residues. The ends were cut back, 1 base at V and 3 bases at J, with 14 bases in the middle. Germline lookup yields CDR1 SEHNR and CDR2 FQNEAQ (reference sequence). This CDR3 is CASSLVGAGATDTQYF. The CDR3, as DNA: TGTGCCAGCAGCTTAGTCGGGGCGGGGGCAACAGATACGCAGTATTTT.

This chain connects TRBV5-1 to TRBJ2-5; 14 bases fit TRBD2. V lost 0 bases and J lost 1; bases outside the gene matches: 2. Germline assignment: CDR1 SGHRS and CDR2 YFSETQ. The CDR3 sequence is 17 residues long. The CDR3 loop is CASSLGLAGGLQETQYF. The CDR3 nucleotides are TGCGCCAGCAGCTTGGGACTAGCGGGGGGGCTCCAAGAGACCCAGTACTTC.

V usage is TRBV12-1 and J usage is TRBJ2-5; TRBD2, the table's D call, lacks a check against the DNA. TRBV12-1 is marked as a pseudogene. The CDR3 contains 14 residues. The CDR3 sequence is CASSFPPELKTQYF. DNA of the CDR3: TGTGCCAGCAGCTTTCCCCCTGAACTGAAGACCCAGTACTTC.

The chain joins TRBV19 to TRBJ2-7, with TRBD2 matching over 9 bases. The CDR3 runs to 14 residues. After removal of 3 bases from V and 4 bases from J, the junction contained 4 bases not matched to a gene. CDR1 LNHDA and CDR2 SQIVND come from the germline V gene (reference sequence). CDR3 sequence reads: CASSITSGGYEQYF. For the CDR3, the DNA is TGTGCCAGTAGTATCACGAGCGGGGGGTACGAGCAGTACTTC.

The rearrangement joins TRBV7-3 to TRBJ1-4; TRBD1 matches 10 bases. With 5 bases clipped from V and 9 bases from J, the junction kept 9 bases outside the gene matches. Germline V gene lookup returns CDR1 SGHTA and CDR2 FQGTGA. The CDR3 extends over 15 amino acids. CDR3: CASSALRDRGKKLFF. The CDR3 DNA follows: TGTGCCAGCAGCGCTCTCCGGGACAGGGGCAAAAAACTGTTTTTT.

The rearrangement links TRBV5-6 to TRBJ1-5; 12 positions agree with TRBD1. The V gene end was trimmed by 0 bases and the J gene end by 0 bases; junction bases not matched to a gene: 1. There are 17 residues in the CDR3. CDR1 is SGHDT and CDR2 is YYEEEE in the germline V gene. This chain's CDR3 is CASSLGDRGLSNQPQHF. DNA for the CDR3: TGTGCCAGCAGCTTGGGGGACAGGGGGCTTAGCAATCAGCCCCAGCATTTT.

This chain joins TRBV7-2 and TRBJ2-3; 9 nucleotides match TRBD2. Germline trimming cut 1 base from V and 7 bases from J; bases unmatched to any gene: 9. The CDR3 extends over 16 amino acids. Germline V CDR1 and CDR2: SGHTA, FQGNSA. The CDR3 sequence: CASSLVGGGAVNTQYF. The CDR3 DNA reads as TGTGCCAGCAGCTTAGTGGGCGGGGGGGCCGTTAATACGCAGTATTTT.

The chain combines TRBV9 with TRBJ2-3, with TRBD2 matching over 13 bases. Looked up from germline, CDR1 is SGDLS and CDR2 is YYNGEE. CDR3 size: 15 residues. J was trimmed by 4 bases and V by 4 bases; bases with no gene match: 3. CDR3: CASSSGTSGADTQYF. The CDR3 coding sequence is TGTGCCAGCAGCTCCGGGACTAGCGGGGCAGATACGCAGTATTTT.

The rearrangement joins TRBV6-5 to TRBJ1-4; D is possibly TRBD1 (5 bases). The CDR3 runs 13 residues. Per germline, CDR1 MNHEY and CDR2 SVGAGI. Deletions cut 7 bases from V and 4 bases from J, with 10 bases between. In DNA form, the CDR3 reads TGTGCCAGCAAAGGGGCCCTTAATGAAAAACTGTTTTTT. The encoded protein is CASKGALNEKLFF.